The present T cell receptor (beta chain) was sequenced within a study of Graves' ophthalmopathy and Graves' hyperthyroidism. This clonotype has just a few counts. Its antigen is undetermined. Excluded were patients with other autoimmune diseases, uncontrolled infections, pregnancy or lactation. Each diagnosis was determined on the basis of clinical symptoms, serum thyroxine, TRAb, thyroid ultrasound and orbital computed tomography. The authors amplified TCR beta CDR3 regions, and they did so from RNA transcripts for repertoire sequencing. A first-round RT-PCR used HTBI primers, followed by a second-round multiplex PCR. TCRdb processed the multiplex PCR reads anew with MiXCR; each CDR3 protein has one entry. The repertoire holds roughly 400,000 distinct CDR3 sequences, with 15% as singletons. V lost 1 base, J lost 4 bases, and 5 bases lay in between. CDR1 and CDR2 (germline): MDHEN, SYDVKM. There are 13 residues in the CDR3.

General study points: Discriminating ophthalmopathy from stable hyperthyroidism, a 13-signature model attained a sensitivity of 87.88% and a specificity of around 77%.

The TCR originated in a woman aged 18-29 years with stable Graves' hyperthyroidism. Sample: peripheral blood. The V and J genes are TRBV28 and TRBJ1-5; D is uncertain. For the CDR3, the DNA is TGTGCCAGCAGTTTATTAAGGAATCAGCCCCAGCATTTT. Translated, it gives CASSLLRNQPQHF.